The following is a T cell receptor beta chain sequence with its context. Its antigen is unknown. This specimen comes from a study of human T cells and chemical hapten exposure. Time point given: pre-sensitization, week 0. Treatment meaning: therapeutic diphenylcyclopropenone sensitization with weekly scalp DPC. Individual cDNA molecules in this library carried unique molecular identifiers. Each CDR3 protein is one row after TCRdb ran MiXCR on the RACE reads. The repertoire holds about 180,000 distinct CDR3 sequences, with 25% to 35% as singletons. CDR1 and CDR2 (germline): DFQATT, SNEGSKA (reference sequence). The CDR3 extends over 14 amino acids. Trimming removed 3 bases from V and 2 bases from J, with 10 bases in between. General study points: Relative to controls, expanded TCRs formed significantly more large CDR3 similarity clusters.

The TCR sequence derives from a woman aged 30 to 39 with alopecia areata. Some clones in this sample may be carry-over from other donors' samples. Sequencing used whole blood, obtained in connection with sensitization to the hapten diphenylcyclopropenone (DPC). This chain connects TRBV20-1 to TRBJ2-2, with D perhaps matching TRBD1 (5 bases). The CDR3 DNA reads as TGCAGTGCTAGTCGTGGGGCAAACACCGGGGAGCTGTTTTTT. It yields the protein CSASRGANTGELFF.